This T cell receptor beta chain stems from a study of T cells expressing NK-cell markers. Study context: Sorted CD3+CD56+NKG2C+, CD3+CD56+NKG2C- and CD3+CD56-NKG2C+ T cells provided the TCR beta repertoires. HCMV seropositivity marked seven of the eight sequenced donors; one was seronegative.

Regarding the study as a whole: NKG2C+ dominant clonotypes from 6 or 7 donors made up about 1.0-7.5% of CD8+ T cells.

TCR beta libraries carry UMIs added by 5'RACE template switching. Each CDR3 protein gets one entry in TCRdb, which reprocessed the 5' RACE reads and gives no DNA. This listing includes 350,000 to 500,000 distinct CDR3 sequences. CDR3 length equals 16 residues. A word on this clonotype: Its antigen is currently unknown.

Sequencing was done on a sample of blood T cells: a sorted CD56 or NKG2C T cell subset, CD4+ or CD8+ T cells, or bulk PBMC T cells (not recorded which). The TCR was taken from a woman aged 18-70 years in good health. The V and J genes are TRBV12-3 or TRBV12-4 and TRBJ2-7; no DNA is available, so the TRBD1 call from TCRdb remains unchecked. The CDR3: CASSLGRGGRTYEQYF.